This T cell receptor beta chain was sequenced for a study of blood T cells in healthy people across ages. With 4 bases removed from V and 4 bases from J, the gap between germline ends came to 14 bases. This CDR3 has 14 amino acids. Germline V gene sequence: CDR1 SGHRS, CDR2 YFSETQ. With a J-beta primer mix and a sample-barcoded 5' primer, a second PCR ran about 7 to 11 cycles. With 12 random nucleotides, a template-switch adaptor tagged each individual cDNA molecule. TCRdb ran MiXCR on the 5' RACE reads and lists one entry per CDR3 protein. The sample carries some 860,000 distinct CDR3 sequences, around 50% recorded once. About this clonotype itself: The antigen is undetermined.

Caucasian, healthy and from Russia, the donors were aged between roughly 6 and 95. General study findings and limits: Unknown CMV status may confound age-related changes in expanded clones. Conclusively comparing naive with antigen-experienced cells was impossible with unsorted PBMCs.

The chain carries TRBV5-1 and TRBJ1-2; possible D gene TRBD1, 5 bases. The source of this sequence is a man aged 35 to 55 in good health. Sample: blood. In nucleotides, the CDR3 is TGCGCCAGCAGCCGAGGCAGGGAAGGCTATGGCTACACCTTC. Translation: CASSRGREGYGYTF.